This entry lists 7 T cell receptor beta chains sequenced from one sample in a study of blood T cell repertoires in COVID-19. Data came from immunoSEQ multiplex PCR; TCRdb stores just in-frame clones and leaves some out. This sample yields around 240,000 clones, of which approximately 82% are seen a single time; about 2% belongs to the top ten. The source material was peripheral blood. These receptors were taken from a woman aged 80 or older with acute or convalescent COVID-19.

The chain carries TRBV5-1 and TRBJ2-7, with 10 bases lining up with TRBD1. Germline lookup yields CDR1 SGHRS and CDR2 YFSETQ. This CDR3 comprises 14 residues. Germline trimming cut 4 bases from V and 2 bases from J; bases unmatched to any gene: 3. CDR3 residues: CASSQDRGAYEQYF. In DNA form, the CDR3 reads TGCGCCAGCAGCCAGGACAGGGGGGCCTACGAGCAGTACTTC.

The chain is built from TRBV7-9 and TRBJ1-1; possibly TRBD1 for D (5 bases). V was trimmed by 5 bases and J by 3 bases, leaving 10 bases between them. The CDR3 runs to 13 residues. Germline V gene lookup returns CDR1 SEHNR and CDR2 FQNEAQ (reference sequence). The CDR3 region is CASSVGQDTEAFF. CDR3 sequence (DNA): TGTGCCAGCAGCGTAGGACAAGACACTGAAGCTTTCTTT.

This chain links TRBV7-2 with TRBJ2-1; 11 positions agree with TRBD2. From germline, CDR1 is SGHTA and CDR2 FQGNSA. V was clipped by 5 bases and J by 6 bases; unmatched bases: 6. The CDR3 runs 15 residues. CDR3 region: CASSQRLAGTNEQFF. Written as DNA, the CDR3 is TGTGCCAGCAGCCAGAGACTAGCGGGGACCAATGAGCAGTTCTTC.

This clone was recorded once. The rearrangement links TRBV16 to TRBJ1-2; D remains unclear. The germline CDR1 and CDR2 sequences are KGHSY and FQNENV. The length of the CDR3 is 17 residues. V was pared by 1 base and J by 7 bases, with 22 bases between. CDR3 sequence: CASSQLILEAFRGGYTF. CDR3 in DNA: TGTGCCAGCAGCCAATTGATTCTGGAGGCGTTCCGCGGTGGCTACACCTTC.

This rearrangement joins TRBV18 to TRBJ1-2, with D maybe TRBD1 (5 bases). CDR1 is KGHSH, CDR2 LQKENI, per germline. With 4 bases removed from V and 2 bases from J, the gap between germline ends came to 11 bases. The CDR3 contains 14 residues. CDR3 region: CASSLDRQNYGYTF. CDR3 nucleotides: TGTGCCAGCTCACTCGATAGACAGAACTATGGCTACACCTTC.

The V and J genes are TRBV6-2 or TRBV6-3 and TRBJ2-1; 9 nucleotides match TRBD1. The germline gives CDR1 MNHEY, CDR2 SVGEGT. This CDR3 is built from 18 residues. V was pared by 4 bases and J by 0 bases, with 10 bases of the junction left unmatched. The chain's CDR3 is CASSSDRGGGRSYNEQFF. The CDR3 DNA reads TGTGCCAGCAGTTCGGACAGGGGAGGGGGCCGCTCCTACAATGAGCAGTTCTTC.

This clone was counted a few times. The chain links TRBV5-1 to TRBJ2-1; 7 positions agree with TRBD1. The CDR3 extends over 15 amino acids. Germline V gene lookup returns CDR1 SGHRS and CDR2 YFSETQ. V gave up 3 bases and J gave up 8 bases; unmatched junction bases: 11. The CDR3 region has the DNA TGCGCCAGCAGCTATACAGGGGATCCCGACCATGAGCAGTTCTTC. The encoded protein is CASSYTGDPDHEQFF.